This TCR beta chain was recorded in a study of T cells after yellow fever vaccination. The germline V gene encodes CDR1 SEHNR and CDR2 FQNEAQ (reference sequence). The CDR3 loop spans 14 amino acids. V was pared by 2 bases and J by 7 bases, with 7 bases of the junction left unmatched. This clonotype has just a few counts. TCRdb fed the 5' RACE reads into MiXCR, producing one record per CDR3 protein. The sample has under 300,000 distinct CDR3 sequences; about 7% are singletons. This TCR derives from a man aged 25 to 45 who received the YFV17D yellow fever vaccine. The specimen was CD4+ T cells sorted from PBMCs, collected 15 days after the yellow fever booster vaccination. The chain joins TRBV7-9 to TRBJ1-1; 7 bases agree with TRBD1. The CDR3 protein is CASSLPAGGDEAFF. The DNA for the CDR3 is TGTGCCAGCAGCTTACCCGCAGGGGGGGATGAAGCTTTCTTT.